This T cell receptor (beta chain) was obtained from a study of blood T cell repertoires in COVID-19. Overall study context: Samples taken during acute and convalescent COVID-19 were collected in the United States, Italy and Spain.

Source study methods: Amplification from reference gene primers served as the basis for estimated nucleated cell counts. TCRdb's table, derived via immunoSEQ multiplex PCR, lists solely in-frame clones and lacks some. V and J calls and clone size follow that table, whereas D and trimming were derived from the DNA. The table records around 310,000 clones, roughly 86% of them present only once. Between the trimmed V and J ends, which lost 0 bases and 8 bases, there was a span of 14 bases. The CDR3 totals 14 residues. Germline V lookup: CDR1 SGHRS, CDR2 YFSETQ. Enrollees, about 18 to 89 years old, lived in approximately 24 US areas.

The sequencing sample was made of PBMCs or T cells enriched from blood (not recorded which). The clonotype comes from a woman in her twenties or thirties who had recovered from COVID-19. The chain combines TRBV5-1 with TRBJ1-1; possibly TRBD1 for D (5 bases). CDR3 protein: CASSLVAQSGEAFF. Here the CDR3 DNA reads TGCGCCAGCAGCTTGGTAGCCCAGTCAGGGGAAGCTTTCTTT.